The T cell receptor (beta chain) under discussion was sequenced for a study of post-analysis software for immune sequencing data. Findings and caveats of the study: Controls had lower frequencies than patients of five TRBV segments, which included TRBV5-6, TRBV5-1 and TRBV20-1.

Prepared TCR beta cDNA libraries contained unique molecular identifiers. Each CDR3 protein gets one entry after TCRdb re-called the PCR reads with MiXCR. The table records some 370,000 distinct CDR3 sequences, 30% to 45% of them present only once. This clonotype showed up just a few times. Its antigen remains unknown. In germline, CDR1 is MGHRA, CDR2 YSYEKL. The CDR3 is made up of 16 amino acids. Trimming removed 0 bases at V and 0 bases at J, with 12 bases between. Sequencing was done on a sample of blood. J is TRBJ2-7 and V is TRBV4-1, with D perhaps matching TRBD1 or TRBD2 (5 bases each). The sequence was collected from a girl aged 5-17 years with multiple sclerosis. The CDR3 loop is CASSQEGPLSSYEQYF. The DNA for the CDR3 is TGCGCCAGCAGCCAAGAGGGACCCCTGAGCTCCTACGAGCAGTACTTC.